These 28 T cell receptor beta chains were all obtained from the same sample, sequenced in a study of blood T cell repertoires in COVID-19. Using immunoSEQ multiplex PCR, the repertoire was profiled, and TCRdb retains in-frame clones only, with some absent. The sample has 95,000 to 100,000 clones; around four fifths are singletons. Sequencing was done on a sample of peripheral blood. These receptors all stem from a man between 65 and 80 years old with acute or convalescent COVID-19.

The rearrangement joins TRBV27 to TRBJ2-2; TRBD1 is a possible D gene (7 bases). The CDR3 has 16 amino acids. V lost 4 bases, J lost 5 bases, and 17 bases lay in between. Germline V gene sequence: CDR1 MNHEY, CDR2 SMNVEV (reference sequence). In nucleotides, the CDR3 is TGTGCCAGCAGTTCATTCCAGGGGGGTTTTACCGGGGAGCTGTTTTTT. Amino acid sequence: CASSSFQGGFTGELFF.

The chain carries TRBV12-3 or TRBV12-4 and TRBJ2-1, with 7 bases lining up with TRBD1. Trimming at V came to 3 bases and at J to 7 bases, leaving 3 bases not matched to a gene. CDR3 length: 13 residues. The CDR3 sequence is CASSFGTANEQFF. The CDR3 nucleotides are TGTGCCAGCAGTTTCGGGACAGCGAATGAGCAGTTCTTC.

A few counts support this clone. The chain links TRBV11-2 to TRBJ2-1; 7 bases line up with TRBD2. Germline V gene data show CDR1 as SGHAT and CDR2 as FQNNGV. J lost 8 bases, V lost 5 bases, and 15 bases had no gene match. This CDR3 has 16 amino acids. The CDR3 nucleotides are TGTGCCAGCAGCCCTCGACGTTCGGCGGGGGACTATGAGCAGTTCTTC. This translates into CASSPRRSAGDYEQFF.

This clone was counted a few times. The J gene is TRBJ1-4, the V gene TRBV19; D is unresolved. Germline values: CDR1 LNHDA, CDR2 SQIVND (reference sequence). Trimming pared 4 bases from V and 0 bases from J, leaving 6 bases between. The CDR3 contains 14 residues. Here the CDR3 DNA reads TGTGCCAGTAGTACACTATCAACTAATGAAAAACTGTTTTTT. Its protein product is CASSTLSTNEKLFF.

CDR3 nucleotides: TGTGCCAGCAGCTTAAGGTTGGAGGAGACCCAGTACTTC. It is translated as CASSLRLEETQYF. The rearrangement links TRBV7-2 to TRBJ2-5; D remains ambiguous. Germline assignment: CDR1 SGHTA and CDR2 FQGNSA. The V and J ends lost 2 bases and 5 bases respectively, with 9 bases between them. The CDR3 is 13 amino acids.

The sample holds one count of this clone. The chain is built from TRBV18 and TRBJ1-5; D unclear. From germline, CDR1 is KGHSH and CDR2 LQKENI. Trimming removed 5 bases at V and 2 bases at J, with 13 bases between. The length of the CDR3 is 15 residues. The CDR3 DNA reads as TGTGCCAGCTCATCGACCGGGGTTGGCAATCAGCCCCAGCATTTT. Protein sequence: CASSSTGVGNQPQHF. Combining the CDR3 with reference TRBV18 and TRBJ1-5 gives the whole variable domain NAGVMQNPRHLVRRRGQEARLRCSPMKGHSHVYWYRQLPEEGLKFMVYLQKENIIDESGMPKERFSAEFPKEGPSILRIQQVVRGDSAAYFCASSSTGVGNQPQHFGDGTRLSIL.

In nucleotides, the CDR3 is TGTGCCAGCAGTCGGACAGGGGTTAACACTGAAGCTTTCTTT. Protein sequence: CASSRTGVNTEAFF. This rearrangement joins TRBV27 to TRBJ1-1, with 9 bases lining up with TRBD1. V lost 5 bases and J lost 2; bases outside the gene matches: 3. The CDR3 has 14 amino acids. The germline CDR1 and CDR2 sequences are MNHEY and SMNVEV (reference sequence).

This sequence joins TRBV5-1 and TRBJ1-2; D is undetermined. In germline, CDR1 is SGHRS, CDR2 YFSETQ. Trimming took 0 bases from V and 2 from J, leaving 14 bases between them. This CDR3 has 16 residues. Written as DNA, the CDR3 is TGCGCCAGCAGCTTGGTCTTTGAAGAGCCAAACTATGGCTACACCTTC. It codes for CASSLVFEEPNYGYTF.

This rearrangement joins TRBV19 to TRBJ1-2, with 8 nucleotides matching TRBD1. The V gene end was trimmed by 6 bases and the J gene end by 3 bases; junction bases not matched to a gene: 6. Germline CDR1 reads LNHDA; CDR2 reads SQIVND (reference sequence). This CDR3 is built from 14 residues. DNA of the CDR3: TGTGCCAGTAGGAGGGCACAGGGGGACTATGGCTACACCTTC. This codes for CASRRAQGDYGYTF.

The V gene is TRBV29-1, the J gene TRBJ1-4; 8 positions match TRBD1. The CDR3 extends over 13 amino acids. The germline V gene has CDR1 SQVTM and CDR2 ANQGSEA. The V and J ends lost 6 bases and 5 bases, in that order; junction bases with no gene match: 5. The CDR3 DNA sequence: TGCAGCGTGGAACAGGGGGGAAATGAAAAACTGTTTTTT. Protein product: CSVEQGGNEKLFF. Full variable domain (rest looked up from reference TRBV29-1 and TRBJ1-4): SAVISQKPSRDICQRGTSLTIQCQVDSQVTMMFWYRQQPGQSLTLIATANQGSEATYESGFVIDKFPISRPNLTFSTLTVSNMSPEDSSIYLCSVEQGGNEKLFFGSGTQLSVL.

The V gene is TRBV5-4, the J gene TRBJ2-1; 7 nucleotides match TRBD1. This CDR3 is 19 amino acids long. The germline V gene has CDR1 SGHNT and CDR2 YYREEE (reference sequence). With V trimmed by 1 base and J by 0 bases, 13 bases remained unmatched. The DNA for the CDR3 is TGTGCCAGCAGCTTGACAGGGGACCTACCTCCAAGCTCCTACAATGAGCAGTTCTTC. This gives the protein CASSLTGDLPPSSYNEQFF.

V gene TRBV19 combines with J gene TRBJ1-4; 7 bases agree with TRBD1. This CDR3 contains 17 residues. CDR1 is LNHDA, CDR2 SQIVND, per germline (reference sequence). The junction had 9 bases not matched to a gene; V was cut back by 0 bases and J by 5 bases. CDR3 sequence reads: CASSIEAGGWRNEKLFF. The CDR3 DNA reads as TGTGCCAGTAGTATAGAGGCAGGGGGATGGAGGAATGAAAAACTGTTTTTT.

The rearrangement joins TRBV10-3 to TRBJ2-2; perhaps TRBD2 as D (5 bases). The CDR3 extends over 13 amino acids. Trimming pared 4 bases from V and 6 bases from J, leaving 9 bases between. Looked up from germline, CDR1 is ENHRY and CDR2 is SYGVKD. The CDR3 coding sequence is TGTGCCATCAGTGGAGGGTACCCCGGGGAGCTGTTTTTT. It codes for CAISGGYPGELFF.

The V call is TRBV19, the J call TRBJ1-2, with 9 bases identical to TRBD1. The CDR3 loop spans 14 amino acids. Germline V gene sequence: CDR1 LNHDA, CDR2 SQIVND (reference sequence). J gave up 7 bases and V 5 bases, and 8 bases lay outside the gene matches. The CDR3 sequence: CASSSGTGSGGYTF. Here the CDR3 DNA reads TGTGCCAGTAGTTCGGGGACAGGGTCGGGTGGCTACACCTTC.

The chain recombines TRBV6-5 with TRBJ2-7; D is possibly TRBD1 (6 bases). Trimming removed 6 bases from V and 0 bases from J, with 12 bases in between. The CDR3 covers 14 residues. Per the germline V gene, CDR1 is MNHEY and CDR2 is SVGAGI. The CDR3 is CASRSWDTSYEQYF. The CDR3 bases are TGTGCCAGCAGGTCGTGGGACACCTCCTACGAGCAGTACTTC.

The genes are TRBV6-4 and TRBJ2-1, with D possibly TRBD2 on 6 matching bases. The CDR3 has 16 amino acids. Looked up from germline, CDR1 is MRHNA and CDR2 is SNTAGT. Trimming cost V 1 base and J 4 bases, with 14 bases left between them. In nucleotides, the CDR3 is TGTGCCAGCAGTGACTGGGAAGCGGGCAAGTACAATGAGCAGTTCTTC. Translation: CASSDWEAGKYNEQFF.

CDR3 DNA: TGCAGCGTTTACTCTAGCGGGAGGGCCCCCTACGAGCAGTACTTC. Translated: CSVYSSGRAPYEQYF. The chain joins TRBV29-1 to TRBJ2-7; 12 bases line up with TRBD2. This CDR3 is built from 15 residues. Germline values: CDR1 SQVTM, CDR2 ANQGSEA. V gave up 5 bases and J gave up 2 bases; unmatched junction bases: 7.

The chain is built from TRBV27 and TRBJ2-2; TRBD1 might be the D (6 bases). Trimming removed 4 bases from V and 3 bases from J, with 21 bases in between. Germline CDR1 and CDR2: MNHEY and SMNVEV (reference sequence). The CDR3 runs to 18 residues. The CDR3 loop reads CASSSYRDERADTGELFF. The DNA for the CDR3 is TGTGCCAGCAGTTCTTACAGGGACGAAAGGGCTGACACCGGGGAGCTGTTTTTT.

V usage is TRBV28 and J usage is TRBJ1-5; D is ambiguous. From germline, CDR1 is MDHEN and CDR2 SYDVKM. This CDR3 region has 15 residues. The V end lost 1 base, the J end lost 2 bases, and 9 bases lay between the germline ends. Here the CDR3 DNA reads TGTGCCAGCAGTTTATTGGGCGCAGGCAATCAGCCCCAGCATTTT. Translated: CASSLLGAGNQPQHF.

The gene calls are TRBV2 and TRBJ1-2, with D possibly TRBD1 on 6 matching bases. The germline gives CDR1 SNHLY, CDR2 FYNNEI. The CDR3 runs to 12 residues. With 4 bases removed from V and 5 bases from J, the gap between germline ends came to 8 bases. CDR3 sequence (DNA): TGTGCCAGCAGTGTAGGGGGATATGGCTACACCTTC. It is translated as CASSVGGYGYTF.

The gene calls are TRBV6-2 or TRBV6-3 and TRBJ1-4, with TRBD1 matching over 8 bases. CDR1 is MNHEY, CDR2 SVGEGT, per germline. This CDR3 is 14 amino acids long. V gave up 5 bases and J gave up 8 bases; unmatched junction bases: 7. CDR3 DNA: TGTGCCAGCAGTCGGGGGCAGGGGGCGGAAAAACTGTTTTTT. The encoded protein is CASSRGQGAEKLFF.

V gene TRBV4-3 combines with J gene TRBJ2-7; D call uncertain. From germline, CDR1 is LGHNA and CDR2 YSLEER. The CDR3 runs to 14 residues. Trimming removed 3 bases at V and 7 bases at J, with 16 bases between. CDR3 loop: CASSQQTHSTEQYF. CDR3 nucleotides: TGCGCCAGCAGCCAGCAGACTCACTCTACGGAGCAGTACTTC.

The chain links TRBV6-5 to TRBJ1-4; no clear D. Germline loops: CDR1 MNHEY, CDR2 SVGAGI. The CDR3 spans 15 residues. V dropped 6 bases and J dropped 3 bases, with 14 bases sitting between them. This CDR3 is CASRDFPGPNEKLFF. The DNA of the CDR3 is TGTGCCAGCAGAGATTTTCCGGGTCCTAATGAAAAACTGTTTTTT.

This clone was observed a few times. The rearrangement joins TRBV4-1 to TRBJ2-1, with D perhaps matching TRBD1 (6 bases). The CDR3 has 16 residues. V lost 4 bases and J lost 4, with 17 bases in between. Germline V gene lookup returns CDR1 MGHRA and CDR2 YSYEKL. This chain's CDR3 is CASSLRGATEYNEQFF. CDR3 coding DNA: TGCGCCAGCAGCCTCAGGGGAGCTACAGAATACAATGAGCAGTTCTTC.

This clone was counted between two and nine times. The V and J genes are TRBV19 and TRBJ1-2, with a possible D match to TRBD1 (6 bases). The germline V gene has CDR1 LNHDA and CDR2 SQIVND (reference sequence). The CDR3 spans 13 residues. Trimming took 4 bases from V and 4 from J, leaving 10 bases between them. The CDR3 coding sequence is TGTGCCAGTAGTAGACAGGCTACCTATGGCTACACCTTC. Protein: CASSRQATYGYTF.

A note on this clone: Other nucleotide sequences from this sample produce the same CDR3. This chain joins TRBV7-9 and TRBJ1-2, with TRBD1 identical over 7 bases. Germline lookup yields CDR1 SEHNR and CDR2 FQNEAQ (reference sequence). V lost 3 bases, J lost 6 bases, and 4 bases stayed unmatched. The CDR3 runs 13 residues. The CDR3 is CASSFTGVDGYTF. In DNA, the CDR3 is TGTGCCAGCAGCTTTACAGGGGTTGATGGCTACACCTTC.

The chain carries TRBV9 and TRBJ2-5, with D perhaps TRBD1 (6 bases). Germline loops: CDR1 SGDLS, CDR2 YYNGEE. The CDR3 extends over 14 amino acids. Trimming took 3 bases from V and 0 from J, leaving 9 bases between them. CDR3 sequence (DNA): TGTGCCAGCAGCGCGCAGGGGCACCAAGAGACCCAGTACTTC. Translating gives CASSAQGHQETQYF.

The CDR3 DNA reads as TGTGCCAGCAGCTTGACAGGGCAGGACACCATATATTTT. Its protein product is CASSLTGQDTIYF. The genes are TRBV5-4 and TRBJ1-3, with a weak D call TRBD1 (6 bases). Germline CDR1 is SGHNT and CDR2 is YYREEE (reference sequence). The ends were cut back, 1 base at V and 8 bases at J, with 10 bases in the middle. The CDR3 is 13 amino acids.